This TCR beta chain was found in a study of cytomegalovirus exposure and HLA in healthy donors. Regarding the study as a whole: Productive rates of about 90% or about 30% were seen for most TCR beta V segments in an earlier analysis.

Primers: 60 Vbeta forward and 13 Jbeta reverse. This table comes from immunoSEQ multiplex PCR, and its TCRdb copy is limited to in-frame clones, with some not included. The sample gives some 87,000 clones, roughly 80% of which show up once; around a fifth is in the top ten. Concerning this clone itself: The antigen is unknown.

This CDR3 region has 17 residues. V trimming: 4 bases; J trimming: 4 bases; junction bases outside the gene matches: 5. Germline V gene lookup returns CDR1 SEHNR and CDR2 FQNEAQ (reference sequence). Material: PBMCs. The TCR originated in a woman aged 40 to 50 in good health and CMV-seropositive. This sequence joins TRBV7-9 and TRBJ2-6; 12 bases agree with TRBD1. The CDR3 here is CASSSGQGARGANVLTF. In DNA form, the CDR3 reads TGTGCCAGCAGCTCGGGACAGGGGGCTAGAGGGGCCAACGTCCTGACTTTC.